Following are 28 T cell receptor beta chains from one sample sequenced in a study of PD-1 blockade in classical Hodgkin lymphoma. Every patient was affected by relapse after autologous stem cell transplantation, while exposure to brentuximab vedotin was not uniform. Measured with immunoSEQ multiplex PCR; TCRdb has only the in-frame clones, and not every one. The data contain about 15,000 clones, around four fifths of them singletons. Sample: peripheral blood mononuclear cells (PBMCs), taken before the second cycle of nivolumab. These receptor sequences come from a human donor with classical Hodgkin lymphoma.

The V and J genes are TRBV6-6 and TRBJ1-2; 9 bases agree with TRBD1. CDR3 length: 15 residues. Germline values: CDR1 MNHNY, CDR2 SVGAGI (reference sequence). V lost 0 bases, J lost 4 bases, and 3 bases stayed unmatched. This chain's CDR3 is CASSYSSGQGYGYTF. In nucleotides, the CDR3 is TGTGCCAGCAGTTACTCATCGGGACAGGGCTATGGCTACACCTTC.

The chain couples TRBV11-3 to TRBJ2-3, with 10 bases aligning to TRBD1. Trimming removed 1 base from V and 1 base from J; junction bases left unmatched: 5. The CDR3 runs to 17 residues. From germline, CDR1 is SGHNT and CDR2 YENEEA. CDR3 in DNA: TGTGCCAGCAGCTTAGGAGCCGGGACAGGGGGCACAGATACGCAGTATTTT. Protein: CASSLGAGTGGTDTQYF.

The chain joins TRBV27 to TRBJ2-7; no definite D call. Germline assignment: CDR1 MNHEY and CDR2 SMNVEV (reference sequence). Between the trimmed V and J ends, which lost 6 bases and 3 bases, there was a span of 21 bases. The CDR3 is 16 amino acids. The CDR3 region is CASSLYPPHRNYEQYF. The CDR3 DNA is TGTGCCAGCAGCCTCTACCCCCCACATAGGAACTACGAGCAGTACTTC.

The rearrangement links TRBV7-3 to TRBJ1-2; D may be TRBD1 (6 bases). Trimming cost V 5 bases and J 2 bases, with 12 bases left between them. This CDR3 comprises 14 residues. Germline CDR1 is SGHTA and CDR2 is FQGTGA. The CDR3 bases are TGTGCCAGCAGCGCCACGACAGGAAACTATGGCTACACCTTC. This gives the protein CASSATTGNYGYTF.

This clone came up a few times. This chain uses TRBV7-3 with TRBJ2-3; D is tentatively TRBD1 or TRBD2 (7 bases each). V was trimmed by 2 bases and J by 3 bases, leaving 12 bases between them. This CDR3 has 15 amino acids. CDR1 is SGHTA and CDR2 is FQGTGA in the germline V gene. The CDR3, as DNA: TGTGCCAGCAGCTTATCAGGGGGGGATACAGATACGCAGTATTTT. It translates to CASSLSGGDTDTQYF. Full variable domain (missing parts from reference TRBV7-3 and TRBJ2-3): GAGVSQTPSNKVTEKGKYVELRCDPISGHTALYWYRQSLGQGPEFLIYFQGTGAADDSGLPNDRFFAVRPEGSVSTLKIQRTERGDSAVYLCASSLSGGDTDTQYFGPGTRLTVL.

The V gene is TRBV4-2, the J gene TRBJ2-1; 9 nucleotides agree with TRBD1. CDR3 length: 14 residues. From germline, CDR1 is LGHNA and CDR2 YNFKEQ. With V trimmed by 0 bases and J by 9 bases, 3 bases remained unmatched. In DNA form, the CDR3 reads TGTGCCAGCAGCCAAGACACAGGGGGCCCTGAGCAGTTCTTC. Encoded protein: CASSQDTGGPEQFF.

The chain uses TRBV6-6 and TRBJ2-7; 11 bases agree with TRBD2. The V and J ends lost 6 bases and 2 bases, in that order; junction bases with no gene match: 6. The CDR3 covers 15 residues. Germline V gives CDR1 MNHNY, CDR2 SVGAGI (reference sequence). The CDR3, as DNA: TGTGCCAGCAGCGACGGGACTAGCGGAGCCTACGAGCAGTACTTC. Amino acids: CASSDGTSGAYEQYF.

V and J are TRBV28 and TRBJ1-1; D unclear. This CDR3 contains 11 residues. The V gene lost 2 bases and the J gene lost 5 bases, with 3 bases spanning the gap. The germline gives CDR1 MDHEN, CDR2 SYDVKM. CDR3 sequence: CASSLGTEAFF. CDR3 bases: TGTGCCAGCAGTTTAGGTACTGAAGCTTTCTTT.

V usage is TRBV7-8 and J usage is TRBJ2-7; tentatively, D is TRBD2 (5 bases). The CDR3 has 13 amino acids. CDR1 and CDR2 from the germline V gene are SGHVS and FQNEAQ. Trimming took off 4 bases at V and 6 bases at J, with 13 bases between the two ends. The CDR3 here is CASSSSSRGEQYF. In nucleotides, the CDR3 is TGTGCCAGCAGCTCCTCCAGCCGGGGCGAGCAGTACTTC.

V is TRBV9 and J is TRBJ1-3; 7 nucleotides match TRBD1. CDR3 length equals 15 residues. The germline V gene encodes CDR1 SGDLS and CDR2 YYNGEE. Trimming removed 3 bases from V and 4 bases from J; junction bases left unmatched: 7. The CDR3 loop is CASSATGANGNTIYF. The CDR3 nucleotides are TGTGCCAGCAGCGCAACAGGGGCGAACGGAAACACCATATATTTT.

The CDR3 here is CASSPQTGFGEKLFF. Written as DNA, the CDR3 is TGTGCCAGCTCACCACAGACAGGGTTTGGCGAAAAACTGTTTTTT. The V call is TRBV18, the J call TRBJ1-4; TRBD1 matches at 7 bases. V dropped 1 base and J dropped 8; count of bases not matched to a gene: 7. CDR1 is KGHSH and CDR2 is LQKENI in the germline V gene. CDR3 length: 15 residues.

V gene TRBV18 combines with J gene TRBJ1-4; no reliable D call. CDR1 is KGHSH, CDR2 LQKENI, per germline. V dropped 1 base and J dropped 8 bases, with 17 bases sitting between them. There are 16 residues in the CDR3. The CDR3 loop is CASSPQAGGFIEKLFF. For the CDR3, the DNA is TGTGCCAGCTCACCACAAGCAGGCGGCTTTATAGAAAAACTGTTTTTT.

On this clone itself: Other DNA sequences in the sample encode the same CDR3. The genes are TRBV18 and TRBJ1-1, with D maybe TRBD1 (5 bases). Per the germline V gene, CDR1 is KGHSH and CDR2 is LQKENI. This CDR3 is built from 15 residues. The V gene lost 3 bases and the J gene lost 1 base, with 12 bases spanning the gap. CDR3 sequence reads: CASSPPSGANTEAFF. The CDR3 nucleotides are TGTGCCAGCTCACCCCCTTCCGGGGCGAACACTGAAGCTTTCTTT.

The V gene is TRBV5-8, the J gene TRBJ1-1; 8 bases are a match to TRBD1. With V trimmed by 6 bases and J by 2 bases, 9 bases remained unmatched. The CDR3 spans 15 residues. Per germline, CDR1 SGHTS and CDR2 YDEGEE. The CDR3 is CASKPRTGRNTEAFF. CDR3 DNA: TGTGCCAGCAAACCCAGGACAGGGAGAAACACTGAAGCTTTCTTT. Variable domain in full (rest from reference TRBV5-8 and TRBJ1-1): EAGVTQSPTHLIKTRGQQATLRCSPISGHTSVYWYQQALGLGLQFLLWYDEGEERNRGNFPPRFSGRQFPNYSSELNVNALELEDSALYLCASKPRTGRNTEAFFGQGTRLTVV.

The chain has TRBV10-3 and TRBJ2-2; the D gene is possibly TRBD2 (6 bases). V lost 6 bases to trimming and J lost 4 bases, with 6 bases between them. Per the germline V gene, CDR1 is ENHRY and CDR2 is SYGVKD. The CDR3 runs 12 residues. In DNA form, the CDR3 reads TGTGCCATCAGGGGGGGCACCGGGGAGCTGTTTTTT. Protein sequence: CAIRGGTGELFF.

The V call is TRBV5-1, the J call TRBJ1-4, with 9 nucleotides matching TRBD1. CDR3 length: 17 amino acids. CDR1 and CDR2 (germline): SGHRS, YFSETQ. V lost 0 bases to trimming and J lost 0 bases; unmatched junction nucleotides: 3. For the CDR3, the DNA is TGCGCCAGCAGCTTGGGGACAGGGGCCCCAACTAATGAAAAACTGTTTTTT. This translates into CASSLGTGAPTNEKLFF.

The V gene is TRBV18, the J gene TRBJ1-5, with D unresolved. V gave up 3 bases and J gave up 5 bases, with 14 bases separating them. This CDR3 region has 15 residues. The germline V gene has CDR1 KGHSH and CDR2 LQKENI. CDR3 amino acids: CASSPSTDSYQPQHF. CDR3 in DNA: TGTGCCAGCTCACCCAGTACCGACTCTTATCAGCCCCAGCATTTT.

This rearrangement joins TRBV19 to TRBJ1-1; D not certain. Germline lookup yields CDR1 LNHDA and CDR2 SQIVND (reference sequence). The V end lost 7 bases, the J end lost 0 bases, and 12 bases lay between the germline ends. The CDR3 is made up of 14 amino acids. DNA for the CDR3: TGTGCCAGTAACCGCCTCCCCATGAACACTGAAGCTTTCTTT. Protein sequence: CASNRLPMNTEAFF.

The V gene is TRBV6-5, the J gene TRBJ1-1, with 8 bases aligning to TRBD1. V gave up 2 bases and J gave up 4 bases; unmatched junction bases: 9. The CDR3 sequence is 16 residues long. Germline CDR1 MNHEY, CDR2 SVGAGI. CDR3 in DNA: TGTGCCAGCAGTTACAGTGCCCAGGGGGCGCGCACTGAAGCTTTCTTT. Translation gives CASSYSAQGARTEAFF.

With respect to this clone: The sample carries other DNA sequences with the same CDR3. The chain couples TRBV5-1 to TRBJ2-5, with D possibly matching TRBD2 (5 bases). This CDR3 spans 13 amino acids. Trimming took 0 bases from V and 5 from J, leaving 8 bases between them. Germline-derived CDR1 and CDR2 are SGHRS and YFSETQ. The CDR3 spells CASSLGREETQYF. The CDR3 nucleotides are TGCGCCAGCAGCTTGGGAAGGGAGGAGACCCAGTACTTC.

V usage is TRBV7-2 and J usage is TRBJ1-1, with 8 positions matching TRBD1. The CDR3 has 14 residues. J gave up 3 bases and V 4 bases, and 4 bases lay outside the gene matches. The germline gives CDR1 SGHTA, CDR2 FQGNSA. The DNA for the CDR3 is TGTGCCAGCAGCTGGACAGGGAGCCACACTGAAGCTTTCTTT. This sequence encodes CASSWTGSHTEAFF.

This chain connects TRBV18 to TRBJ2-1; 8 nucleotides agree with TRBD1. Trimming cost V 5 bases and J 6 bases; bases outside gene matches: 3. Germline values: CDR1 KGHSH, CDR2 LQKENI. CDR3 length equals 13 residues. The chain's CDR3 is CASSADRANEQFF. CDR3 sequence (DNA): TGTGCCAGCTCAGCGGACAGGGCCAATGAGCAGTTCTTC.

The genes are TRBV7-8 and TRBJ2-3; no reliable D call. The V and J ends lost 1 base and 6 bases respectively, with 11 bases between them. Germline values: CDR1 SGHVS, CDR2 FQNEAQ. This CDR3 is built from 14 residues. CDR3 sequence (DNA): TGTGCCAGCAGCTTAGATAACGGTGCGGATACGCAGTATTTT. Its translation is CASSLDNGADTQYF.

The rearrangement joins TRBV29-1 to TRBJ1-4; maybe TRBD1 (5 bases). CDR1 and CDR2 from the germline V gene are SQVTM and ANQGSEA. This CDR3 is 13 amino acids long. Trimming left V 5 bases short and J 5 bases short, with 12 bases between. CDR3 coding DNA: TGCAGCGTTCGGTCGCGGGGGAATGAAAAACTGTTTTTT. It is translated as CSVRSRGNEKLFF.

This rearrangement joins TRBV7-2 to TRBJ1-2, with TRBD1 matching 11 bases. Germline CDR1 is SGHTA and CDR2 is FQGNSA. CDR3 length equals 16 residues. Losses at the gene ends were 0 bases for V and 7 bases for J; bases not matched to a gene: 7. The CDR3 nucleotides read TGTGCCAGCAGCTTAGCGTTAGGACAGGGGGCCGGTGGCTACACCTTC. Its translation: CASSLALGQGAGGYTF.

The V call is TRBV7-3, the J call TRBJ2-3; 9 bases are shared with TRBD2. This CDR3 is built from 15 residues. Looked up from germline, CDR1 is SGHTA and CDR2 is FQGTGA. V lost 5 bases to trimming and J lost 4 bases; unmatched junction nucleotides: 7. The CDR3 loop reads CASSRGSGGSDTQYF. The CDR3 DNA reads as TGTGCCAGCAGCAGAGGTAGCGGGGGTTCAGATACGCAGTATTTT.

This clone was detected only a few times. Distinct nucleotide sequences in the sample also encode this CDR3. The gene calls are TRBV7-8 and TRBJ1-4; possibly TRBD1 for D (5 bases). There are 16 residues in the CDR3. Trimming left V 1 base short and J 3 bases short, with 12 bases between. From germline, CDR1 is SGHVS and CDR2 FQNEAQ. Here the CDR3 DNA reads TGTGCCAGCAGCTTAGGGCCCTGGGGGGCTAATGAAAAACTGTTTTTT. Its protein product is CASSLGPWGANEKLFF. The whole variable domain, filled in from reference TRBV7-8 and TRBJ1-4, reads GAGVSQSPRYKVAKRGQDVALRCDPISGHVSLFWYQQALGQGPEFLTYFQNEAQLDKSGLPSDRFFAERPEGSVSTLKIQRTQQEDSAVYLCASSLGPWGANEKLFFGSGTQLSVL.

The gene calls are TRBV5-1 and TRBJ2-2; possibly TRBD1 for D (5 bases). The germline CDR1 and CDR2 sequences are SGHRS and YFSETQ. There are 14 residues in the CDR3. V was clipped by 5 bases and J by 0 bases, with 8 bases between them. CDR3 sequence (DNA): TGCGCCAGCAGTGACAGTCCGAACACCGGGGAGCTGTTTTTT. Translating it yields CASSDSPNTGELFF.